This T cell receptor (beta chain) was identified in a study of T-cell reconstitution after alpha-beta-depleted transplantation in children. Molecular barcoding with unique molecular identifiers was used for the TCRbeta library. Each CDR3 protein gets one entry after TCRdb re-called the PCR reads with MiXCR. In the table there are about 980,000 distinct CDR3 sequences, about 29% of which are singletons. The CDR3 is 14 amino acids. CDR1 and CDR2 (germline): SGHVS, FNYEAQ. Trimming at V came to 9 bases and at J to 7 bases, leaving 10 bases not matched to a gene. The receptor comes from a boy younger than two who had a stem cell transplant for SCID, so the T cells may come from the graft donor. The source material was PBMCs, mostly from graft donor cells, sampled 360 days after TCRalphabeta/CD19-depleted stem cell transplant. The chain is built from TRBV7-6 and TRBJ2-7; 12 positions match TRBD2. CDR3 region: CASPKITSGGEQYF. CDR3 bases: TGTGCCAGTCCAAAGATCACTAGCGGGGGGGAGCAGTACTTC.